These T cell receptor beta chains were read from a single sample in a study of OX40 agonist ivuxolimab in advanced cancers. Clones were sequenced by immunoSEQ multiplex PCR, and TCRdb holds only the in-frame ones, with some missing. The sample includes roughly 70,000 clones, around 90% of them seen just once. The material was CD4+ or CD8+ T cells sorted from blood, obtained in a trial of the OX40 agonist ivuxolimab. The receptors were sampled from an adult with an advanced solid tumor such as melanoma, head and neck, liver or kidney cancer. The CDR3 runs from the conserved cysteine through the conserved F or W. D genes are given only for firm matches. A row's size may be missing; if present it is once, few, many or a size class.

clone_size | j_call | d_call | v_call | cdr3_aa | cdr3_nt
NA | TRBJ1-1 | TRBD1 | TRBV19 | CASSMGRDRGPAFF | TGTGCCAGTAGTATGGGCCGGGACAGGGGGCCGGCTTTCTTT
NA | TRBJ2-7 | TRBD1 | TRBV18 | CASGQGYEQYF | TGTGCCAGCGGACAGGGTTACGAGCAGTACTTC
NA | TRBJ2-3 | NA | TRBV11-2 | CASSRVGGKTDTQYF | TGTGCCAGCAGCCGCGTCGGCGGGAAGACAGATACGCAGTATTTT
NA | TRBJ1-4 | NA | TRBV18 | CASSPARQNNEKLFF | TGTGCCAGCTCACCAGCACGACAGAATAATGAAAAACTGTTTTTT
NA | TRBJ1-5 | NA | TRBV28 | CATSGSQPQHF | TGTGCCACTTCGGGGTCTCAGCCCCAGCATTTT
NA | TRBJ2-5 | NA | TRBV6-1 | CASTSTAPETQYF | TGTGCCAGCACCTCCACCGCCCCGGAGACCCAGTACTTC
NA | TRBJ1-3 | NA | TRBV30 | CAWGFRAGNTIYF | TGTGCCTGGGGGTTCCGAGCTGGAAACACCATATATTTT
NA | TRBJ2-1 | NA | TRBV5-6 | CASSLSDSYNEQFF | TGTGCCAGCAGCTTGTCGGACAGCTACAATGAGCAGTTCTTC
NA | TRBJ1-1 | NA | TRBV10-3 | CATLGQMNTEAFF | TGTGCCACCTTGGGGCAGATGAACACTGAAGCTTTCTTT
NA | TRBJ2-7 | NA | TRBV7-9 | CASSVRGYEQYF | TGTGCCAGCAGTGTGAGGGGCTACGAGCAGTACTTC
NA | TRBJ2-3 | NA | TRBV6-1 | CASSVLSTDTQYF | TGTGCCAGCAGTGTTCTAAGCACAGATACGCAGTATTTT
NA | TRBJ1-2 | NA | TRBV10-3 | CAISWDSSSYTF | TGTGCCATCAGTTGGGACTCTTCTAGCTACACCTTC
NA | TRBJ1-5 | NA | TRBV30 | CAWSGQLSNQPQHF | TGTGCCTGGAGCGGACAGTTAAGCAATCAGCCCCAGCATTTT
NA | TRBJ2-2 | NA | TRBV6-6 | CASSYSISGNTGELFF | TGTGCCAGCAGTTACTCGATTTCAGGGAACACCGGGGAGCTGTTTTTT
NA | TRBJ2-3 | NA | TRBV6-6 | CASSRDGRSSTDTQYF | TGTGCCAGCAGTCGGGACGGAAGGAGTAGCACAGATACGCAGTATTTT
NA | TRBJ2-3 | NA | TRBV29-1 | CSVRFTDTQYF | TGCAGCGTTCGTTTCACAGATACGCAGTATTTT
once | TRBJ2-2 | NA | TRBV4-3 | CASSHAPGDTGELFF | TGCGCCAGCAGCCATGCCCCGGGCGACACCGGGGAGCTGTTTTTT
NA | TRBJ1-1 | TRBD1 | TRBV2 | CASSGDRRTEAFF | TGTGCCAGCAGCGGGGACAGAAGAACTGAAGCTTTCTTT
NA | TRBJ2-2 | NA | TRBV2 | CASNANTGELFF | TGTGCCAGCAATGCGAACACCGGGGAGCTGTTTTTT
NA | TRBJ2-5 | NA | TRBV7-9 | CASSLATLSQETQYF | TGTGCCAGCAGCTTAGCGACTTTGTCCCAAGAGACCCAGTACTTC
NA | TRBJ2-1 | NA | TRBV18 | CASSPPSMADLGNEQFF | TGTGCCAGCTCACCACCGTCGATGGCGGACCTAGGCAATGAGCAGTTCTTC
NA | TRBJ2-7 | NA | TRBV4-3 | CASSQGGKEQYF | TGCGCCAGCAGCCAAGGGGGGAAGGAGCAGTACTTC
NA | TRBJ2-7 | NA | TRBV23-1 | CASSFPGQLYEQYF | TGCGCCAGCAGTTTCCCGGGCCAACTTTACGAGCAGTACTTC
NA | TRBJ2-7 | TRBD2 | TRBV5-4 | CASSLTAGDNEQYF | TGTGCCAGCAGCTTGACGGCGGGAGATAACGAGCAGTACTTC
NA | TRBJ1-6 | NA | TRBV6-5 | CASHGTWSSPLHF | TGTGCCAGTCACGGGACATGGAGTTCACCCCTCCACTTT
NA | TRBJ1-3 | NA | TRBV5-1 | CASNLGNGAGNTIYF | TGCGCCAGCAATTTAGGCAATGGTGCGGGAAACACCATATATTTT
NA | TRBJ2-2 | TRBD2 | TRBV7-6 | CASSLAGGPGTGELFF | TGTGCCAGCAGCTTAGCGGGAGGGCCTGGCACCGGGGAGCTGTTTTTT
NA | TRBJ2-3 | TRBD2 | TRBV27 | CASSSSGTSYSSTDTQYF | TGTGCCAGCAGCTCTAGCGGCACCTCTTACTCTAGCACAGATACGCAGTATTTT
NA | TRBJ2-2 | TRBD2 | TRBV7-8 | CASSLTAGVTGELFF | TGTGCCAGCAGCTTAACGGCGGGAGTCACCGGGGAGCTGTTTTTT
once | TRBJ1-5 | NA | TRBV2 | CASSYQSQPQHF | TGTGCCAGCAGTTATCAGTCTCAGCCCCAGCATTTT
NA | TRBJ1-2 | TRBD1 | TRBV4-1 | CASSLSGQKPNYGYTF | TGCGCCAGCAGCCTTTCGGGACAGAAACCTAACTATGGCTACACCTTC
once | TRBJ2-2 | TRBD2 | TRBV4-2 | CASSQKASYSGQGNTGELFF | TGTGCCAGCAGCCAGAAAGCCTCCTATAGCGGGCAAGGGAACACCGGGGAGCTGTTTTTT
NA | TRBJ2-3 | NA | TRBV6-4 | CASSDWAGDTDTQYF | TGTGCCAGCAGTGATTGGGCAGGGGACACAGATACGCAGTATTTT
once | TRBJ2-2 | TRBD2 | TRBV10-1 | CASIQREANTGELFF | TGCGCCAGCATACAGCGGGAGGCGAACACCGGGGAGCTGTTTTTT
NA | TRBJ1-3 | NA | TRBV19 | CASRELYSGNTIYF | TGTGCCAGTAGAGAACTGTACTCTGGAAACACCATATATTTT
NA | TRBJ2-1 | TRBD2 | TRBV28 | CASSPAGASGLYNEQFF | TGTGCCAGCAGTCCCGCCGGGGCTAGCGGGCTCTACAATGAGCAGTTCTTC
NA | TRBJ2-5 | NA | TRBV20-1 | CSAMLLETQYF | TGCAGTGCTATGCTGTTAGAGACCCAGTACTTC
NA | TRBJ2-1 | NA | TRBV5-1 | CASSLLQGLFNEQFF | TGCGCCAGCAGCTTGCTACAGGGTTTGTTCAATGAGCAGTTCTTC
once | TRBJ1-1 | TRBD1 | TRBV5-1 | CASSPVTGESEAFF | TGCGCCAGCAGCCCCGTGACAGGGGAGTCTGAAGCTTTCTTT
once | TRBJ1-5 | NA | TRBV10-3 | CAISPSDNQPQHF | TGTGCCATCAGTCCAAGTGACAATCAGCCCCAGCATTTT
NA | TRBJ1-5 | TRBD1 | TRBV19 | CASSRDRFSAQHF | TGTGCCAGTAGCCGGGACAGATTTTCGGCCCAGCATTTT
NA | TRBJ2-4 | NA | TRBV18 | CASSPGTEGNIQYF | TGTGCCAGCTCACCCGGGACGGAGGGAAACATTCAGTACTTC
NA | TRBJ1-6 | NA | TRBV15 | CATSERHGRDNSPLHF | TGTGCCACCAGCGAACGACACGGGAGGGATAATTCACCCCTCCACTTT
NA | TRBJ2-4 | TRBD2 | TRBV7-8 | CASSLRAGGSVDIQYF | TGTGCCAGCAGCTTAAGAGCGGGAGGGAGCGTAGACATTCAGTACTTC
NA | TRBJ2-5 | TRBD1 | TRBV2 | CASRRDSQETQYF | TGTGCCAGCAGAAGGGACAGCCAAGAGACCCAGTACTTC
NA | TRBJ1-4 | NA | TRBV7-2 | CASSTQGPRNEKLFF | TGTGCCAGCAGCACACAGGGCCCCCGTAATGAAAAACTGTTTTTT